This TCR beta chain appears in the sequencing data of a study of CD8+ T cells in alopecia areata. Study-level findings and limits: Researchers report lesional scalp, most notably alopecia totalis/universalis, outstripped normal scalp in clonality.

In each case, RNA was isolated and then reverse transcribed into cDNA as the sequencing template. TCRdb's copy holds only in-frame clones and misses some; the assay was immunoSEQ multiplex PCR. This sample has fewer than 150,000 clones; 55% to 70% occur once, and the top ten carry roughly 2.8%. There are a few counts of this clone. The antigen is not known. There are 16 residues in the CDR3. Germline loops: CDR1 MGHRA, CDR2 YSYEKL. Trimming removed 0 bases from V and 4 bases from J, with 14 bases in between. The receptor's source is a human donor in good health. This sequence joins TRBV4-1 and TRBJ2-3; a weak D match, TRBD2 (5 bases). What was sequenced was CD4+ T cells sorted from blood. The CDR3 reads CASSQDSRGSADTQYF. Here the CDR3 DNA reads TGCGCCAGCAGCCAAGATTCCAGAGGGAGCGCAGATACGCAGTATTTT.